This record covers a single T cell receptor beta chain. This specimen comes from a study of control samples from healthy donors and cancer patients. The V gene's germline CDR1 is LGHDT and CDR2 YNNKEL (reference sequence). CDR3 length equals 13 residues. Trimming removed 8 bases at V and 1 base at J, with 9 bases between. Assay used: immunoSEQ multiplex PCR; TCRdb lists only in-frame clones, some missing. The table lists fewer than 200,000 clones, around 93% of them singletons. The TCR originated in a woman aged 60-70 years in good health. The sequenced material came from blood. The rearrangement joins TRBV3-1 (or the pseudogene TRBV3-2) to TRBJ2-1, with D hard to call. The chain's CDR3 is CASVSSSYNEQFF. Here the CDR3 DNA reads TGTGCCAGCGTCAGTTCTTCCTACAATGAGCAGTTCTTC.